The 16 T cell receptor beta chains reported below all come from one sample, sequenced in a study of T cell responses to AZD1222 COVID-19 vaccine (dated by TCRdb to 2020 to 2023). The time point label here, explained by the study, means: baseline before first vaccination. Libraries were built with the immunoSEQ multiplex PCR assay. What TCRdb holds here is the immuneACCESS table cut down to in-frame rearrangements. Part of the clones is not present; checked against another copy, under half of the missing clones reflect an unresolved V gene, and the others are unexplained. The sample table lists around 94,000 clones, approximately 90% of them with a count of one. The ten largest make up 15% to 20% of the sample. The specimen was peripheral blood, collected on day 0 of AZD1222 vaccination. These receptors all stem from an adult in good health.

This clone appeared a single time. This chain uses TRBV19 with TRBJ2-6; weak D call: TRBD2 (7 bases). CDR1 LNHDA and CDR2 SQIVND come from the germline V gene (reference sequence). The CDR3 runs 17 residues. Deletions cut 3 bases from V and 0 bases from J, with 12 bases between. The CDR3 loop reads CASSIPGGGSGANVLTF. DNA for the CDR3: TGTGCCAGTAGTATCCCGGGGGGCGGCTCTGGGGCCAACGTCCTGACTTTC.

This chain joins TRBV6-5 and TRBJ1-6; possible D gene TRBD1, 5 bases. Germline lookup yields CDR1 MNHEY and CDR2 SVGAGI. This CDR3 has 14 amino acids. The V end lost 7 bases, the J end lost 7 bases, and 14 bases lay between the germline ends. The CDR3 nucleotides read TGTGCCAGCACCAACGGGTGGGGGAATTCACCCCTCCACTTT. Translating gives CASTNGWGNSPLHF.

This clone was seen just once. The chain combines TRBV19 with TRBJ2-7; 8 nucleotides match TRBD1. The germline gives CDR1 LNHDA, CDR2 SQIVND (reference sequence). The CDR3 extends over 18 amino acids. With 4 bases clipped from V and 2 bases from J, the junction kept 16 bases outside the gene matches. The CDR3 loop is CASSTPRRTGKKAYEQYF. In DNA form, the CDR3 reads TGTGCCAGTAGTACTCCCCGTAGGACAGGGAAGAAGGCCTACGAGCAGTACTTC.

This sequence joins TRBV20-1 and TRBJ2-1; no definite D call. Trimming shortened V by 3 bases and J by 0 bases, and 9 bases separated the two germline ends. There are 14 residues in the CDR3. Germline V lookup: CDR1 DFQATT, CDR2 SNEGSKA (reference sequence). As DNA, the CDR3 is TGCAGTGCTAGTGGCTTCCTCTCCTACAATGAGCAGTTCTTC. This sequence encodes CSASGFLSYNEQFF.

This rearrangement joins TRBV18 to TRBJ2-7; no firm D call. Trimming removed 3 bases from V and 0 bases from J, with 9 bases in between. Germline V gene lookup returns CDR1 KGHSH and CDR2 LQKENI. The CDR3 consists of 14 residues. The DNA of the CDR3 is TGTGCCAGCTCACCTAACGGATACTCCTACGAGCAGTACTTC. This sequence encodes CASSPNGYSYEQYF.

The V gene is TRBV10-1, the J gene TRBJ2-3; the D is unclear. V dropped 0 bases and J dropped 0 bases, with 10 bases sitting between them. Germline CDR1 reads WNHNN; CDR2 reads SYGVQD (reference sequence). This CDR3 comprises 16 residues. CDR3 in DNA: TGCGCCAGCAGTGAGTCTAACGGGCCTAGCACAGATACGCAGTATTTT. Protein sequence: CASSESNGPSTDTQYF.

The chain recombines TRBV6-5 with TRBJ1-2, with D maybe TRBD1 (6 bases). The ends were cut back, 0 bases at V and 6 bases at J, with 17 bases in the middle. The germline gives CDR1 MNHEY, CDR2 SVGAGI. The length of the CDR3 is 16 residues. The CDR3 sequence: CASSYSIGGRINGYTF. The CDR3 nucleotides are TGTGCCAGCAGTTACTCGATCGGGGGGCGCATCAATGGCTACACCTTC.

The chain uses TRBV19 and TRBJ1-6; 7 bases fit TRBD1. V was clipped by 5 bases and J by 4 bases; unmatched bases: 5. The CDR3 loop spans 15 amino acids. From germline, CDR1 is LNHDA and CDR2 SQIVND (reference sequence). For the CDR3, the DNA is TGTGCCAGTAGTGCGACAGGGCCATATAATTCACCCCTCCACTTT. Residues: CASSATGPYNSPLHF. Filled out from reference TRBV19 and TRBJ1-6, the complete variable domain reads DGGITQSPKYLFRKEGQNVTLSCEQNLNHDAMYWYRQDPGQGLRLIYYSQIVNDFQKGDIAEGYSVSREKKESFPLTVTSAQKNPTAFYLCASSATGPYNSPLHFGNGTRLTVT.

V is TRBV6-5 and J is TRBJ2-7, with 10 bases fitting TRBD1. J gave up 1 base and V 6 bases, and 6 bases lay outside the gene matches. Germline V gene sequence: CDR1 MNHEY, CDR2 SVGAGI. CDR3 size: 15 residues. CDR3 residues: CASSRDRGRSYEQYF. The CDR3, as DNA: TGTGCCAGCAGCCGAGACAGGGGGCGTTCCTACGAGCAGTACTTC.

This clone occurred a few times. This chain uses TRBV2 with TRBJ1-1, with TRBD1 matching 7 bases. The CDR3 covers 13 residues. Germline V gene data show CDR1 as SNHLY and CDR2 as FYNNEI. Trimming took 8 bases from V and 0 from J; bases not matched to a gene: 3. CDR3 DNA: TGTGCCAGCCGGGACAGCTTGAACACTGAAGCTTTCTTT. As protein: CASRDSLNTEAFF.

The chain links TRBV6-2 or TRBV6-3 to TRBJ2-2; no clear D gene. CDR3 size: 14 residues. Germline CDR1 MNHEY, CDR2 SVGEGT. V lost 5 bases to trimming and J lost 1 base, with 8 bases between them. CDR3 DNA sequence: TGTGCCAGCAGTAACTGGGGGAACACCGGGGAGCTGTTTTTT. As protein: CASSNWGNTGELFF.

Only a few counts were recorded for this clone. This chain links TRBV28 with TRBJ2-1; D not certain. Deletions cut 2 bases from V and 0 bases from J, with 11 bases between. Germline V CDR1 and CDR2: MDHEN, SYDVKM. The CDR3 length is 16 residues. CDR3 residues: CASSLRGRVSYNEQFF. For the CDR3, the DNA is TGTGCCAGCAGTTTACGAGGTAGGGTCTCCTACAATGAGCAGTTCTTC. The full variable domain, its missing parts supplied by reference TRBV28 and TRBJ2-1, is DVKVTQSSRYLVKRTGEKVFLECVQDMDHENMFWYRQDPGLGLRLIYFSYDVKMKEKGDIPEGYSVSREKKERFSLILESASTNQTSMYLCASSLRGRVSYNEQFFGPGTRLTVL.

V and J are TRBV15 and TRBJ1-5; unclear D gene. The germline V and J ends were trimmed by 1 base and 1 base, with 5 bases remaining between them. The CDR3 spans 14 residues. Germline V gene lookup returns CDR1 LNHNV and CDR2 YYDKDF (reference sequence). The CDR3 here is CATSRVQSNQPQHF. The CDR3 nucleotides are TGTGCCACCAGCAGAGTGCAGAGCAATCAGCCCCAGCATTTT.

The chain employs TRBV6-6 and TRBJ1-5, with D perhaps TRBD1 (5 bases). Trimming removed 4 bases at V and 0 bases at J, with 13 bases between. This CDR3 has 16 residues. Germline-derived CDR1 and CDR2 are MNHNY and SVGAGI (reference sequence). The CDR3 loop is CASSSHDRDSNQPQHF. CDR3 bases: TGTGCCAGCAGTTCCCATGACAGAGATAGCAATCAGCCCCAGCATTTT.

V and J are TRBV7-3 and TRBJ1-1; D gene unclear. V shed 4 bases and J shed 4 bases, with 13 bases lying between them. Germline CDR1 reads SGHTA; CDR2 reads FQGTGA. CDR3 length equals 14 residues. The CDR3 spells CASSSLGSSTEAFF. CDR3 nucleotide sequence: TGTGCCAGCAGCTCCCTGGGTAGTAGCACTGAAGCTTTCTTT. Based on the CDR3 plus reference TRBV7-3 and TRBJ1-1, the full variable domain is GAGVSQTPSNKVTEKGKYVELRCDPISGHTALYWYRQSLGQGPEFLIYFQGTGAADDSGLPNDRFFAVRPEGSVSTLKIQRTERGDSAVYLCASSSLGSSTEAFFGQGTRLTVV.

This clone was detected only a few times. This rearrangement joins TRBV28 to TRBJ2-7; no firm D call. V was trimmed by 8 bases and J by 3 bases, leaving 8 bases between them. Germline-derived CDR1 and CDR2 are MDHEN and SYDVKM. The CDR3 runs to 11 residues. CDR3 protein: CASGLGYEQYF. Here the CDR3 DNA reads TGTGCCAGCGGTCTAGGCTACGAGCAGTACTTC.